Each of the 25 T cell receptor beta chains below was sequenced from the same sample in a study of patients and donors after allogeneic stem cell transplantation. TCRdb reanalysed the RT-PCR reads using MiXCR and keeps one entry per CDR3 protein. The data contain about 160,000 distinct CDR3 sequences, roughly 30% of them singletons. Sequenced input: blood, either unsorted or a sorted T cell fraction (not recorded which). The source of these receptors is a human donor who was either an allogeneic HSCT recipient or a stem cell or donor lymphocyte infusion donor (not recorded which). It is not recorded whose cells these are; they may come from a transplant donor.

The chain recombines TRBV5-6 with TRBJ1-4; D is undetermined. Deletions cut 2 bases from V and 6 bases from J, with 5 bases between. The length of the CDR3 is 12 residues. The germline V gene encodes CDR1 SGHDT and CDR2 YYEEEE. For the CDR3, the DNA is TGTGCCAGCAGCTTCGTTGATGAAAAACTGTTTTTT. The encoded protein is CASSFVDEKLFF.

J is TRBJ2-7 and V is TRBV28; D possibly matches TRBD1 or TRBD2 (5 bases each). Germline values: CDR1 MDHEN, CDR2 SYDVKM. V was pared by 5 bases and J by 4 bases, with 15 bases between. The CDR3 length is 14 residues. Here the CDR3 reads CASSPRDGEYEQYF. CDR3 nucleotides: TGTGCCAGCAGTCCCCGGGACGGAGAATACGAGCAGTACTTC.

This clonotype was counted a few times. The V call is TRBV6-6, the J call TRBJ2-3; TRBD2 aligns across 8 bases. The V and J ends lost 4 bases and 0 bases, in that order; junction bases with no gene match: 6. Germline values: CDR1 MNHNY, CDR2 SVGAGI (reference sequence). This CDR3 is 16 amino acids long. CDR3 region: CASSSSLADSTDTQYF. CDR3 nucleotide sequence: TGTGCCAGCAGTTCCTCACTAGCGGATAGCACAGATACGCAGTATTTT.

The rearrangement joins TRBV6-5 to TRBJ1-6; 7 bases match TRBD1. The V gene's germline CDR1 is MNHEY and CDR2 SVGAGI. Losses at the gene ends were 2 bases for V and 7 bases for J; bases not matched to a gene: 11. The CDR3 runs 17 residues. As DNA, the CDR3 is TGTGCCAGCAGTTACGGGTCCTCGGGACAGCCCAATTCACCCCTCCACTTT. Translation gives CASSYGSSGQPNSPLHF.

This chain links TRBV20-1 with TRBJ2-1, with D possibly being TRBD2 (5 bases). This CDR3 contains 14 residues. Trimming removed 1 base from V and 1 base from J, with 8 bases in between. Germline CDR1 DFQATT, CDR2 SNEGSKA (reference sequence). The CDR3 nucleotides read TGCAGTGCTAGAGTGGCGGGTTCCTACAATGAGCAGTTCTTC. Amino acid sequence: CSARVAGSYNEQFF.

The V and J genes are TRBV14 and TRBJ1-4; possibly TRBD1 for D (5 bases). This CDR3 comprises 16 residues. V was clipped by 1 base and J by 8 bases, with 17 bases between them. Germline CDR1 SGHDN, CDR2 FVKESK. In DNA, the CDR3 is TGTGCCAGCAGCCAAGCCGTCGGGGCGAGAGGAGAAAAACTGTTTTTT. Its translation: CASSQAVGARGEKLFF.

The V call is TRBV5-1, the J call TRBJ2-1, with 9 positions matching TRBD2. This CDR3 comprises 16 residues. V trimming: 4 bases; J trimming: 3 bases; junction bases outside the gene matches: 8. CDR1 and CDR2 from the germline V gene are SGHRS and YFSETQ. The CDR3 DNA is TGCGCCAGCAGCCGTCCTAGCGGGGAAGGCTACAATGAGCAGTTCTTC. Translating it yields CASSRPSGEGYNEQFF.

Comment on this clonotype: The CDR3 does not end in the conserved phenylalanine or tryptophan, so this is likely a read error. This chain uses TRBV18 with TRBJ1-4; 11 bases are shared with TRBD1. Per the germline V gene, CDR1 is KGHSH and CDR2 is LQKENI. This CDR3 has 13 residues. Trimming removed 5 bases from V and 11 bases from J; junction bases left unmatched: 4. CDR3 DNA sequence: TGTGCCAGCTCATCGGGACAGGGGGTTAAACTGTTTATT. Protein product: CASSSGQGVKLFI.

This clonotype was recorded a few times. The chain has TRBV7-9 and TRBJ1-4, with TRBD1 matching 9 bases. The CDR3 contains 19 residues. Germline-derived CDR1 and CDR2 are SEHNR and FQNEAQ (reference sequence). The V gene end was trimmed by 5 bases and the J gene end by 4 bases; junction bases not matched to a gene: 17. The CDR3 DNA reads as TGTGCCAGCAGCCCAATACCGGGACAGGGCGATCCTATTAATGAAAAACTGTTTTTT. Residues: CASSPIPGQGDPINEKLFF.

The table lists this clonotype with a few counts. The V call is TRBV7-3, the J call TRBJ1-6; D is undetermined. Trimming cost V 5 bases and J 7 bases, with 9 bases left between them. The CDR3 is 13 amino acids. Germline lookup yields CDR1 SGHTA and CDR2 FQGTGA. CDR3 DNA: TGTGCCAGCAGCCTAGAGGCCAATTCACCCCTCCACTTT. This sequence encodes CASSLEANSPLHF.

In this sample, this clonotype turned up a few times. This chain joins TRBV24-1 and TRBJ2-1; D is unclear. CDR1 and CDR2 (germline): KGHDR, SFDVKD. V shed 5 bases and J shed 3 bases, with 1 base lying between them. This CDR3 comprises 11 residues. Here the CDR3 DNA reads TGTGCCACCAGTGGCTACAATGAGCAGTTCTTC. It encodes CATSGYNEQFF.

CDR3 nucleotides: TGTGCCAGCACCGGAGACAGTCCGACGCAGTATTTT. It encodes CASTGDSPTQYF. The genes are TRBV4-2 and TRBJ2-3; D may be TRBD1 (5 bases). V lost 7 bases and J 9 bases, leaving 14 bases between the germline ends. This CDR3 comprises 12 residues. Germline-derived CDR1 and CDR2 are LGHNA and YNFKEQ.

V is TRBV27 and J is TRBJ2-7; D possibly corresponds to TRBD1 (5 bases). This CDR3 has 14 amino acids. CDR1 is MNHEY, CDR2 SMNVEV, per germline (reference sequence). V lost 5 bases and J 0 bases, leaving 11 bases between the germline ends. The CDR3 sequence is CASSTPGISYEQYF. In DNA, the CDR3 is TGTGCCAGCAGTACTCCAGGGATCTCCTACGAGCAGTACTTC.

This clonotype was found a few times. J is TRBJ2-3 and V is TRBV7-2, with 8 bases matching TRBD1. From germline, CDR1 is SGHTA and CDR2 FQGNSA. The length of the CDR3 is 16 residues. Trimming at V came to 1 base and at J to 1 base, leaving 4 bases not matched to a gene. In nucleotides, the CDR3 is TGTGCCAGCAGCTTAGTCGGACAGGGACGCACAGATACGCAGTATTTT. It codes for CASSLVGQGRTDTQYF.

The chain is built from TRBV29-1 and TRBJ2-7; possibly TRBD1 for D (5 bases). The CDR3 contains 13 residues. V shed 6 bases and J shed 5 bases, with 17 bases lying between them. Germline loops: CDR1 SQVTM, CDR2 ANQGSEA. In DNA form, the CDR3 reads TGCAGCGTCCTTCCAGGGATATGGGACGAGCAGTACTTC. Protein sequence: CSVLPGIWDEQYF.

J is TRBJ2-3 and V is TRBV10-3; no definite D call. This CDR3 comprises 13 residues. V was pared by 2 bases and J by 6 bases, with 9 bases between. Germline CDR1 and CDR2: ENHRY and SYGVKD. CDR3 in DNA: TGTGCCATCAGTGAGCTACAGTGGGATACGCAGTATTTT. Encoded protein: CAISELQWDTQYF.

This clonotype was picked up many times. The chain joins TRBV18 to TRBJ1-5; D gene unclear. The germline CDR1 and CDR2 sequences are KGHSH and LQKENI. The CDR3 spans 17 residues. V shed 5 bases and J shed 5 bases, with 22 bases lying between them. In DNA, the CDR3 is TGTGCCAGCTCAAGCCCTCCACGGGCCACCTCTGATCAGCCCCAGCATTTT. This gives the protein CASSSPPRATSDQPQHF.

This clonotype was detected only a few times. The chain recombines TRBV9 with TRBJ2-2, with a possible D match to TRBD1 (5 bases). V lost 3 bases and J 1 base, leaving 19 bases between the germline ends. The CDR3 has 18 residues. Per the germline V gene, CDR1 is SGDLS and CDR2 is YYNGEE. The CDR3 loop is CASSAGHRAEGNTGELFF. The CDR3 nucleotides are TGTGCCAGCAGCGCCGGACACCGGGCCGAAGGGAACACCGGGGAGCTGTTTTTT.

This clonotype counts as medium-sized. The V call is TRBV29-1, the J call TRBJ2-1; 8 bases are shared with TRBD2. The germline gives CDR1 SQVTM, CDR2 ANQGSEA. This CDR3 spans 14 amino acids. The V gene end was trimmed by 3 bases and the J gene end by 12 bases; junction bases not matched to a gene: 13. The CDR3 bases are TGCAGCGTTGATGGAGCGGGGGTCGGCTGGGGGCAGTTCTTC. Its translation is CSVDGAGVGWGQFF.

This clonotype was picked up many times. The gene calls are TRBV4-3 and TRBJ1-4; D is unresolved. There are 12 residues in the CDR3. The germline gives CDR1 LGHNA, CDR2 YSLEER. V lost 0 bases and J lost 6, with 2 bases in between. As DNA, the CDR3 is TGCGCCAGCAGCCAAGATGATGAAAAACTGTTTTTT. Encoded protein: CASSQDDEKLFF.

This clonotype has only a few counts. The CDR3 protein is CASGFGNEETQYF. The CDR3 DNA is TGTGCTAGTGGTTTTGGTAACGAAGAGACCCAGTACTTC. The V gene is TRBV12-5, the J gene TRBJ2-5; D remains unclear. Germline CDR1 LGHNT, CDR2 FRNRAP. The CDR3 consists of 13 residues. Trimming shortened V by 3 bases and J by 3 bases, and 8 bases separated the two germline ends. Combining the CDR3 with reference TRBV12-5 and TRBJ2-5 gives the whole variable domain DARVTQTPRHKVTEMGQEVTMRCQPILGHNTVFWYRQTMMQGLELLAYFRNRAPLDDSGMPKDRFSAEMPDATLATLKIQPSEPRDSAVYFCASGFGNEETQYFGPGTRLLVL.

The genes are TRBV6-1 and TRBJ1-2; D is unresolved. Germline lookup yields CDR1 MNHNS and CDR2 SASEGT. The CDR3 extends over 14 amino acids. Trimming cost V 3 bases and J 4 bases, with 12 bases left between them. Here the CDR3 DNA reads TGTGCCAGCAGTGAGGTGGGCAGTCCCTATGGCTACACCTTC. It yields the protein CASSEVGSPYGYTF.

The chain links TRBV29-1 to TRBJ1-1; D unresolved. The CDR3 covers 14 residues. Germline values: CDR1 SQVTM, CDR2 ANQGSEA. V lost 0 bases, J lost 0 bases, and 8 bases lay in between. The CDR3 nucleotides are TGCAGCGTTGAAGATCAGTTGATGAACACTGAAGCTTTCTTT. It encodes CSVEDQLMNTEAFF.

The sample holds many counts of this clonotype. The CDR3 protein is CASNPPGATQYF. CDR3 sequence (DNA): TGTGCCAGCAACCCCCCGGGGGCCACGCAGTATTTT. The V and J genes are TRBV27 and TRBJ2-3; D is perhaps TRBD1 or TRBD2 (6 bases each). CDR3 length equals 12 residues. Looked up from germline, CDR1 is MNHEY and CDR2 is SMNVEV (reference sequence). Trimming stripped 7 bases from V and 9 bases from J, with 14 bases between.

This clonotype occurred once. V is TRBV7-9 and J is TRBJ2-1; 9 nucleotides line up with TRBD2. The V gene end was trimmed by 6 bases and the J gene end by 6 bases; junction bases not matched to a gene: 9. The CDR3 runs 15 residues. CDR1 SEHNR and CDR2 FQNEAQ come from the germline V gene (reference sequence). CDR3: CASSRPGLAGNEQFF. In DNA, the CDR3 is TGTGCCAGCAGTCGTCCGGGACTAGCTGGCAATGAGCAGTTCTTC.